Detailed here is one T cell receptor beta chain. Its cognate antigen is unknown. The sample comes from a study of shared clonotypes between healthy human individuals. Overall study findings and caveats: Among four donors, about 5% of naive CD4 clonotypes were found in common.

Looked up from germline, CDR1 is SGHRS and CDR2 is YFSETQ. The CDR3 is 14 residues long. The V end was cut by 2 bases, the J end by 7 bases, with 16 bases between. Sequencing used immunoSEQ multiplex PCR; TCRdb keeps in-frame clones, though not all of them. The repertoire holds over a million clones, 60% to 80% seen once, with roughly 1.5% in the top ten. V usage is TRBV5-1 and J usage is TRBJ2-7; tentative D call: TRBD2 (6 bases). The TCR was taken from a man between 18 and 29 years old in good health. Sample: memory CD4+ T cells sorted from blood. Regarding subset: CD45RA-negative fraction. As DNA, the CDR3 is TGCGCCAGCAGCTTCGCGGGGCCTCGGCGAGAGCAGTACTTC. It encodes CASSFAGPRREQYF.